This entry concerns a single TCR beta chain. The antigen remains unidentified. This specimen comes from a study of response to subunit inactivated influenza vaccine. TCRdb redid the calling of the RT-PCR reads with MiXCR, one entry per CDR3 protein. The repertoire has roughly 670,000 distinct CDR3 sequences, approximately 14% of them found once; the top ten carry approximately 7.6%. Broader study findings: Each seasonal flu vaccination may recruit only limited new T cells, authors suggested.

V gave up 0 bases and J gave up 6 bases, with 15 bases separating them. The CDR3 extends over 15 amino acids. Germline V gene lookup returns CDR1 LGHNA and CDR2 YNFKEQ. The chain uses TRBV4-2 and TRBJ2-7, with unresolved D. The receptor was isolated from a man in his fifties who received an inactivated influenza vaccine. The sequenced sample was PBMCs from blood, obtained approximately 15 days before vaccination. CDR3 sequence (DNA): TGTGCCAGCAGCCAAGACTGGCAGGCAGTCGGCGAGCAGTACTTC. This sequence encodes CASSQDWQAVGEQYF.